The 7 T cell receptor beta chains below all came from one sample that was sequenced in a study of graft-versus-host responses after intestinal transplantation. The table came from immunoSEQ multiplex PCR; TCRdb's copy has only in-frame clones and leaves some out. The sample lists tens of thousands of clones, under 95% seen once, with approximately 5.6% in the top ten. No antigens are known for them. The sample in question was unstimulated CD8+ T cells sorted from spleen or lymph node cells, obtained before intestinal transplant. These receptors were taken from a human donor who received an intestinal transplant.

The V gene is TRBV12-2, the J gene TRBJ1-4; the D call of TRBD1 is as the table states it, not checked on the DNA. TRBV12-2 is noted as a pseudogene. This CDR3 has 18 amino acids. Here the CDR3 reads CASRRQDRVEEENEKLFF. The CDR3 DNA is TGTGCAAGTCGCAGACAGGACAGGGTAGAAGAAGAAAATGAAAAACTGTTTTTT.

The V call is TRBV28, the J call TRBJ1-1; D possibly corresponds to TRBD1 (6 bases). Trimming took 2 bases from V and 0 from J, leaving 13 bases between them. CDR1 is MDHEN, CDR2 SYDVKM, per germline. This CDR3 region has 16 residues. The CDR3 here is CASSLPNRAMNTEAFF. CDR3 nucleotide sequence: TGTGCCAGCAGTTTACCGAACAGGGCGATGAACACTGAAGCTTTCTTT.

The chain links TRBV4-1 to TRBJ2-3; TRBD2 matches at 13 bases. CDR1 is MGHRA and CDR2 is YSYEKL in the germline V gene. The ends lost 3 bases at V and 4 bases at J; junction bases unmatched: 7. The CDR3 runs to 17 residues. The CDR3 is CASSQTGLAGEADTQYF. CDR3 DNA: TGCGCCAGCAGCCAGACCGGACTAGCGGGGGAGGCAGATACGCAGTATTTT.

The CDR3 loop is CASSAGTGVLNSPLHF. CDR3 coding DNA: TGTGCCAGCAGCGCCGGGACAGGGGTTTTGAATTCACCCCTCCACTTT. J is TRBJ1-6 and V is TRBV9, with 10 bases fitting TRBD1. In germline, CDR1 is SGDLS, CDR2 YYNGEE. Trimming at V came to 3 bases and at J to 7 bases, leaving 7 bases not matched to a gene. This CDR3 contains 16 residues.

The genes are TRBV7-6 and TRBJ2-3; no clear D. V lost 2 bases, J lost 0 bases, and 6 bases lay in between. This CDR3 has 14 amino acids. From germline, CDR1 is SGHVS and CDR2 FNYEAQ. CDR3 nucleotides: TGTGCCAGCAGCTTATTTGGTAGCACAGATACGCAGTATTTT. It specifies CASSLFGSTDTQYF.

The chain is built from TRBV7-6 and TRBJ2-7; the D gene is possibly TRBD2 (6 bases). Trimming stripped 2 bases from V and 2 bases from J, with 19 bases between. This CDR3 has 17 residues. CDR1 is SGHVS and CDR2 is FNYEAQ in the germline V gene. The CDR3 spells CASSLTGLKQTPYEQYF. The CDR3 DNA reads TGTGCCAGCAGCTTAACAGGACTAAAACAAACCCCCTACGAGCAGTACTTC.

This clone was seen only a few times. The chain has TRBV6-5 and TRBJ2-1; no clear D gene. The CDR3 consists of 11 residues. Trimming pared 6 bases from V and 9 bases from J, leaving 9 bases between. CDR1 is MNHEY and CDR2 is SVGAGI in the germline V gene. DNA for the CDR3: TGTGCCAGCAGGACGACCGTTGAGCAGTTCTTC. Its protein is CASRTTVEQFF.